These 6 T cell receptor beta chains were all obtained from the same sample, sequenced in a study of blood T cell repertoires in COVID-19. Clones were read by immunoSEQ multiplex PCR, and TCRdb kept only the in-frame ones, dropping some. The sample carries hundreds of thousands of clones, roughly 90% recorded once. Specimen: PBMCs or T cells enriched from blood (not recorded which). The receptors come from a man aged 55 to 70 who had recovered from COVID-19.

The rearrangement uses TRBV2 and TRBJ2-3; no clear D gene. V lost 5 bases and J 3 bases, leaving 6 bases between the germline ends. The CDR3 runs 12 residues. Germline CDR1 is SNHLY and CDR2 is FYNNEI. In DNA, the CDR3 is TGTGCCAGCAGTTTCGTAACAGATACGCAGTATTTT. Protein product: CASSFVTDTQYF.

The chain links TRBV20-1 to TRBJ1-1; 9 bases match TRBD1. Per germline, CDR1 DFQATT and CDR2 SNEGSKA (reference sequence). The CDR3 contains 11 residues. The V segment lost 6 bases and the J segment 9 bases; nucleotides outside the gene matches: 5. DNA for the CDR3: TGCAGTGCGGGAGACAGGGGGAAAGCTTTCTTT. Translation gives CSAGDRGKAFF.

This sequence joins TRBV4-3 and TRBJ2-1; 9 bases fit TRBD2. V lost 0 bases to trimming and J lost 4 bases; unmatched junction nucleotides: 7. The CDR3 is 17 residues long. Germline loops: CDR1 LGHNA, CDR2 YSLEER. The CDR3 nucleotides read TGCGCCAGCAGCCAAGATTGGATTAGCGGGGGATACAATGAGCAGTTCTTC. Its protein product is CASSQDWISGGYNEQFF.

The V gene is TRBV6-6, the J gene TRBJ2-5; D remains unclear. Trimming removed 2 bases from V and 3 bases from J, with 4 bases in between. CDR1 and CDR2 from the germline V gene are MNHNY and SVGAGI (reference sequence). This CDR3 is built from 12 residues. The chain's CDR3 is CASSYLEETQYF. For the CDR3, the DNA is TGTGCCAGCAGTTACCTCGAAGAGACCCAGTACTTC.

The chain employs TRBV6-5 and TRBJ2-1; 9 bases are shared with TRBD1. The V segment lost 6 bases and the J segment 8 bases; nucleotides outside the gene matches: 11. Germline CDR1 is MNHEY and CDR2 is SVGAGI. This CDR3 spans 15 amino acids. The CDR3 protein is CASRSGGQGGDEQFF. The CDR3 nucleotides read TGTGCCAGCAGAAGTGGGGGACAGGGTGGCGATGAGCAGTTCTTC.

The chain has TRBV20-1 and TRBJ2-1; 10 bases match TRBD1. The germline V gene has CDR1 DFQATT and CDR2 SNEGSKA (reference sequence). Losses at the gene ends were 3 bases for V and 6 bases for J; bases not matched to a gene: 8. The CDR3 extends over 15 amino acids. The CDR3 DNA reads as TGCAGTGCTAGTCCCCGACAGGGGGCGCGCAATGAGCAGTTCTTC. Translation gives CSASPRQGARNEQFF.